This TCR beta chain was sequenced in a study of regulatory T cells in long-lasting Graves disease. This clonotype was counted between two and nine times. Per germline, CDR1 MNHNS and CDR2 SASEGT. V was trimmed by 5 bases and J by 4 bases, leaving 11 bases between them. There are 13 residues in the CDR3. To make TCR beta libraries, researchers used iRepertoire HTBI primers and Arm-PCR of CDR3 regions. TCRdb reprocessed the multiplex PCR reads via MiXCR and lists one record per CDR3 protein. The repertoire includes about 620,000 distinct CDR3 sequences, less than 20% of them detected once, and 18% sits in the top ten. Time point reported: newly diagnosed GD, antithyroid drugs for less than 3 months. With RNA extracted from PBMCs as input, the TCR library was made. These data were likewise used in another study, on T cells in Graves' hyperthyroidism and ophthalmopathy.

The sequence was obtained from a woman aged 25 to 39 with Graves disease. The specimen was peripheral blood mononuclear cells (PBMCs), collected at new diagnosis, from a patient treated with antithyroid drugs. The chain joins TRBV6-1 to TRBJ1-1; possible D gene TRBD1, 6 bases. In DNA form, the CDR3 reads TGTGCCAGCAGTCGGACAGATCGCACTGAAGCTTTCTTT. Translated: CASSRTDRTEAFF.